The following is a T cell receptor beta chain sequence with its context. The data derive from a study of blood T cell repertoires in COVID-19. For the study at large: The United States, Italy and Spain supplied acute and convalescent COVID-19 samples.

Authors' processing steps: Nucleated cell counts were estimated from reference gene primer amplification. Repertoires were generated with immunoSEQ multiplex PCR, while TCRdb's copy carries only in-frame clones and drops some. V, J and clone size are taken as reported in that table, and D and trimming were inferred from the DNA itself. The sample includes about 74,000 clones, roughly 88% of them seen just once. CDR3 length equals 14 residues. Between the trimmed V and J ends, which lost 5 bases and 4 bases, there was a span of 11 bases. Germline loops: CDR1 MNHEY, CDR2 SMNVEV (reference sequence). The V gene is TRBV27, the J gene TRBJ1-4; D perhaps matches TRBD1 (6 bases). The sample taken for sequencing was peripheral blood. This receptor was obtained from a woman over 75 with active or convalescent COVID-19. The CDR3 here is CASSARTDNEKLFF. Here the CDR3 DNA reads TGTGCCAGCAGTGCCCGGACAGATAATGAAAAACTGTTTTTT.